The 21 T cell receptor beta chains given below trace back to one sample, sequenced in a study of blood T cell repertoires in COVID-19. Data came from immunoSEQ multiplex PCR; TCRdb stores just in-frame clones and leaves some out. Found here are around 63,000 clones, about 91% of them singletons; the top ten hold roughly 20%. The specimen sequenced was peripheral blood. The source is a woman older than 75 with active COVID-19.

This chain connects TRBV5-4 to TRBJ1-4; a possible D gene is TRBD1 (5 bases). V was clipped by 1 base and J by 0 bases, with 7 bases between them. CDR1 SGHNT and CDR2 YYREEE come from the germline V gene (reference sequence). The CDR3 has 15 residues. CDR3 sequence: CASSLTGATNEKLFF. Here the CDR3 DNA reads TGTGCCAGCAGCTTGACAGGTGCAACTAATGAAAAACTGTTTTTT.

The chain couples TRBV7-8 to TRBJ1-2; 10 bases are shared with TRBD1. This CDR3 has 16 residues. V shed 4 bases, J shed 5 bases, and the junction held 10 bases outside the gene matches. Germline CDR1 and CDR2: SGHVS and FQNEAQ. The CDR3 reads CASSSTMTGGSYGYTF. The CDR3 coding sequence is TGTGCCAGCAGCTCGACGATGACAGGGGGCAGTTATGGCTACACCTTC.

The gene calls are TRBV19 and TRBJ1-5, with D tentatively TRBD1 (6 bases). Germline lookup yields CDR1 LNHDA and CDR2 SQIVND (reference sequence). The CDR3 has 15 residues. V was trimmed by 2 bases and J by 4 bases, leaving 12 bases between them. The CDR3: CASSIKTGDNQPQHF. The CDR3 DNA follows: TGTGCCAGTAGTATAAAGACAGGTGATAATCAGCCCCAGCATTTT.

J is TRBJ1-4 and V is TRBV5-1, with D possibly matching TRBD1 (5 bases). Germline V lookup: CDR1 SGHRS, CDR2 YFSETQ. The CDR3 covers 12 residues. Trimming took off 2 bases at V and 7 bases at J, with 6 bases between the two ends. Here the CDR3 reads CASSFDSEKLFF. As DNA, the CDR3 is TGCGCCAGCAGCTTTGACAGTGAAAAACTGTTTTTT.

The V gene is TRBV7-2, the J gene TRBJ1-1, with 8 bases fitting TRBD1. The length of the CDR3 is 15 residues. J gave up 3 bases and V 2 bases, and 5 bases lay outside the gene matches. Germline loops: CDR1 SGHTA, CDR2 FQGNSA. The CDR3 DNA reads as TGTGCCAGCAGCTTACAGGGGGCCCGGTACACTGAAGCTTTCTTT. Its protein is CASSLQGARYTEAFF.

The V call is TRBV3-1 (or the pseudogene TRBV3-2), the J call TRBJ1-4; 10 nucleotides match TRBD1. The length of the CDR3 is 15 residues. From germline, CDR1 is LGHDT and CDR2 YNNKEL (reference sequence). With 4 bases clipped from V and 6 bases from J, the junction kept 5 bases outside the gene matches. CDR3 residues: CASSPTGGDYEKLFF. The CDR3 nucleotides read TGTGCCAGCAGCCCGACAGGGGGCGACTATGAAAAACTGTTTTTT.

This clone was detected only a few times. This rearrangement joins TRBV4-2 to TRBJ2-3; TRBD2 might be the D (6 bases). Germline CDR1 is LGHNA and CDR2 is YNFKEQ. This CDR3 has 15 amino acids. The V gene lost 1 base and the J gene lost 6 bases, with 14 bases spanning the gap. The CDR3 protein is CASSQGQSRGDTQYF. The CDR3 coding sequence is TGTGCCAGCAGCCAAGGGCAGTCCCGGGGGGATACGCAGTATTTT.

On this clone: A read error may be the cause here, since a much bigger clone is one base away. The V call is TRBV7-3, the J call TRBJ1-1, with no clear D. The CDR3 has 13 residues. The germline V gene encodes CDR1 SGHTA and CDR2 FQGTGA. Trimming took 5 bases from V and 1 from J, leaving 8 bases between them. CDR3 coding DNA: TGTGCCAGCAGCCGGGAATGGAACACTGAAGCTTTCTTT. Translating it yields CASSREWNTEAFF.

This clone appeared many times. The chain employs TRBV3-1 (or the pseudogene TRBV3-2) and TRBJ2-7; D unresolved. Germline loops: CDR1 LGHDT, CDR2 YNNKEL (reference sequence). There are 11 residues in the CDR3. The V gene lost 1 base and the J gene lost 7 bases, with 5 bases spanning the gap. CDR3 loop: CASSQVREQYF. The DNA of the CDR3 is TGTGCCAGCAGCCAAGTTCGGGAGCAGTACTTC.

The rearrangement joins TRBV5-6 to TRBJ1-1; TRBD1 might be the D (5 bases). Germline CDR1 SGHDT, CDR2 YYEEEE. V was pared by 1 base and J by 8 bases, with 9 bases between. This CDR3 spans 12 amino acids. The CDR3 sequence is CASSLRGGEAFF. As DNA, the CDR3 is TGTGCCAGCAGCTTGAGGGGAGGGGAAGCTTTCTTT.

This clone has only one observation. The chain employs TRBV9 and TRBJ1-1; 8 bases line up with TRBD1. The V gene's germline CDR1 is SGDLS and CDR2 YYNGEE. The CDR3 is made up of 15 amino acids. Trimming removed 4 bases from V and 2 bases from J; junction bases left unmatched: 7. The chain's CDR3 is CASSTRTGPNTEAFF. Here the CDR3 DNA reads TGTGCCAGCAGCACCCGGACAGGGCCTAACACTGAAGCTTTCTTT.

The rearrangement uses TRBV7-9 and TRBJ2-5; weak D call: TRBD2 (6 bases). The germline V gene encodes CDR1 SEHNR and CDR2 FQNEAQ (reference sequence). The CDR3 totals 15 residues. Trimming left V 4 bases short and J 2 bases short, with 14 bases between. Here the CDR3 DNA reads TGTGCCAGCAGCTCCTTCGGGGGTCTTCAAGAGACCCAGTACTTC. This sequence encodes CASSSFGGLQETQYF. Full variable domain (remainder filled in from reference TRBV7-9 and TRBJ2-5): DTGVSQNPRHKITKRGQNVTFRCDPISEHNRLYWYRQTLGQGPEFLTYFQNEAQLEKSRLLSDRFSAERPKGSFSTLEIQRTEQGDSAMYLCASSSFGGLQETQYFGPGTRLLVL.

Here the CDR3 DNA reads TGTGCCAGCACCCGGACTAGCGGGGGCTATCGTAGCACAGATACGCAGTATTTT. Residues: CASTRTSGGYRSTDTQYF. V gene TRBV2 combines with J gene TRBJ2-3; 13 nucleotides match TRBD2. Germline CDR1 and CDR2: SNHLY and FYNNEI. The junction had 10 bases not matched to a gene; V was cut back by 7 bases and J by 0 bases. The CDR3 sequence is 18 residues long.

The chain employs TRBV4-3 and TRBJ2-7, with TRBD1 matching 9 bases. The CDR3 length is 15 residues. CDR1 is LGHNA, CDR2 YSLEER, per germline. With 3 bases clipped from V and 2 bases from J, the junction kept 5 bases outside the gene matches. The CDR3 region has the DNA TGCGCCAGCAGCCAGACCGGGACAGGGACCTACGAGCAGTACTTC. Protein sequence: CASSQTGTGTYEQYF.

For the CDR3, the DNA is TGTGCCAGCAGCTCGCGACTAGCGGGGGCCGTGACGACCCAGTACTTC. Its protein product is CASSSRLAGAVTTQYF. This chain joins TRBV3-1 (or the pseudogene TRBV3-2) and TRBJ2-5, with 12 bases lining up with TRBD2. The germline V gene encodes CDR1 LGHDT and CDR2 YNNKEL (reference sequence). V lost 5 bases to trimming and J lost 7 bases; unmatched junction nucleotides: 11. This CDR3 region has 16 residues.

The chain employs TRBV5-1 and TRBJ2-2, with 10 bases matching TRBD2. The CDR3 consists of 16 residues. The germline V gene has CDR1 SGHRS and CDR2 YFSETQ. V was clipped by 3 bases and J by 6 bases; unmatched bases: 8. The CDR3 bases are TGCGCCAGCAGCTCTAGCGGGGGCTCAACCGCCGGGGAGCTGTTTTTT. Its protein is CASSSSGGSTAGELFF.

The chain combines TRBV6-1 with TRBJ2-2; 10 nucleotides align to TRBD1. CDR3 length: 16 residues. Germline CDR1 is MNHNS and CDR2 is SASEGT. J lost 5 bases, V lost 0 bases, and 3 bases had no gene match. The CDR3 loop is CASSEATGGVTGELFF. As DNA, the CDR3 is TGTGCCAGCAGTGAAGCGACAGGGGGCGTAACCGGGGAGCTGTTTTTT.

The chain links TRBV7-8 to TRBJ2-3, with 7 bases lining up with TRBD2. The junction had 17 bases not matched to a gene; V was cut back by 5 bases and J by 6 bases. This CDR3 contains 17 residues. Per the germline V gene, CDR1 is SGHVS and CDR2 is FQNEAQ. DNA of the CDR3: TGTGCCAGCAGCACCGGTTTAAGCGGGGCTTGGCCTGATACGCAGTATTTT. Its protein is CASSTGLSGAWPDTQYF.

The V gene is TRBV20-1, the J gene TRBJ2-3; TRBD2 matches at 13 bases. In germline, CDR1 is DFQATT, CDR2 SNEGSKA (reference sequence). V shed 4 bases, J shed 1 base, and the junction held 8 bases outside the gene matches. This CDR3 has 17 amino acids. The CDR3 DNA reads TGCAGTGCTACTGATTTCGGACTAGCGGGGGGCACAGATACGCAGTATTTT. Encoded protein: CSATDFGLAGGTDTQYF.

The J gene is TRBJ2-2, the V gene TRBV25-1; a possible D gene is TRBD2 (5 bases). The CDR3 is 15 amino acids. The germline V and J ends were trimmed by 7 bases and 1 base, with 13 bases remaining between them. Per germline, CDR1 MGHDK and CDR2 SYGVNS. The CDR3 DNA follows: TGTGCCAGCAAACCAGGCGGGCGGAACACCGGGGAGCTGTTTTTT. It yields the protein CASKPGGRNTGELFF.

This rearrangement joins TRBV28 to TRBJ1-5; D is perhaps TRBD1 (6 bases). The CDR3 runs 15 residues. Germline assignment: CDR1 MDHEN and CDR2 SYDVKM. Trimming took off 3 bases at V and 6 bases at J, with 15 bases between the two ends. CDR3 nucleotides: TGTGCCAGCAGTTTCATCCAGGGGCGGGCTCAGCCCCAGCATTTT. Its protein product is CASSFIQGRAQPQHF. The entire variable domain, with the rest obtained from reference TRBV28 and TRBJ1-5, is as follows: DVKVTQSSRYLVKRTGEKVFLECVQDMDHENMFWYRQDPGLGLRLIYFSYDVKMKEKGDIPEGYSVSREKKERFSLILESASTNQTSMYLCASSFIQGRAQPQHFGDGTRLSIL.